Listed here are 23 T cell receptor beta chains from one sample, sequenced in a study of CD8+ T cells in alopecia areata. Regarding treatment: oral pan-JAK inhibitor, 5-10 mg twice daily. As the sequencing template, cDNA was produced by extracting RNA and reverse transcribing it. Assay used: immunoSEQ multiplex PCR; TCRdb lists only in-frame clones, some missing. The sample consists of 130,000 or so clones, 60% to 65% of them appearing once. Sequenced material: CD4+ T cells sorted from blood, taken at week 4, from a patient treated with tofacitinib. These receptors originate from a human donor with alopecia areata.

The chain joins TRBV4-1 to TRBJ2-3, with TRBD1 identical over 9 bases. This CDR3 spans 16 amino acids. The germline V gene has CDR1 MGHRA and CDR2 YSYEKL. V was clipped by 1 base and J by 1 base; unmatched bases: 3. The CDR3 protein is CASSQVRQGGTDTQYF. The CDR3 DNA is TGCGCCAGCAGCCAAGTGAGACAGGGGGGCACAGATACGCAGTATTTT.

In regard to this clone: One end of the junction fails to match germline, which may point to a read error. For the CDR3, the DNA is TGCGCCAGCAGCATGGCGGAGAGGGATGGCTACACCTTC. As protein: CASSMAERDGYTF. The genes are TRBV5-4 and TRBJ1-2; D unresolved. Looked up from germline, CDR1 is SGHNT and CDR2 is YYREEE (reference sequence). The CDR3 sequence is 13 residues long.

The genes are TRBV27 and TRBJ1-2; D unclear. The CDR3 is 11 residues long. V was shortened by 5 bases and J by 4 bases, with 5 bases between the two germline ends. Germline V gene lookup returns CDR1 MNHEY and CDR2 SMNVEV (reference sequence). The CDR3 is CASSEGYGYTF. In DNA form, the CDR3 reads TGTGCCAGCAGTGAGGGCTATGGCTACACCTTC.

This clone came up a few times. The rearrangement links TRBV7-9 to TRBJ2-4, with D maybe TRBD2 (5 bases). Trimming removed 5 bases at V and 7 bases at J, with 18 bases between. This CDR3 region has 15 residues. Looked up from germline, CDR1 is SEHNR and CDR2 is FQNEAQ (reference sequence). The CDR3 DNA is TGTGCCAGCAGCCCTAAGCTGCGGGTCGGGAACATTCAGTACTTC. Residues: CASSPKLRVGNIQYF.

V usage is TRBV30 and J usage is TRBJ2-4; 8 nucleotides match TRBD2. Germline CDR1 is GTSNPN and CDR2 is SVGIG (reference sequence). This CDR3 has 16 residues. The trim removed 0 bases at V and 8 bases at J, leaving 12 bases unmatched. This CDR3 is CAWSVPSPAGVDIQYF. DNA of the CDR3: TGTGCCTGGAGTGTACCTTCCCCAGCGGGAGTTGACATTCAGTACTTC.

The chain links TRBV29-1 to TRBJ2-1; 12 bases agree with TRBD1. In germline, CDR1 is SQVTM, CDR2 ANQGSEA. This CDR3 is built from 16 residues. The trim removed 4 bases at V and 6 bases at J, leaving 10 bases unmatched. The CDR3 nucleotides are TGCAGCGTTGTGGCGTGGGGGACAGGGGGCGGCAATGAGCAGTTCTTC. Protein: CSVVAWGTGGGNEQFF.

This clone has a handful of counts. This rearrangement joins TRBV30 to TRBJ1-4; D perhaps matches TRBD1 (5 bases). The germline gives CDR1 GTSNPN, CDR2 SVGIG (reference sequence). V lost 5 bases to trimming and J lost 7 bases, with 14 bases between them. The CDR3 has 13 residues. CDR3 in amino acids: CAWDGQGGEKLFF. DNA of the CDR3: TGTGCCTGGGATGGGCAGGGTGGTGAAAAACTGTTTTTT.

The chain couples TRBV10-3 to TRBJ2-2, with 9 bases lining up with TRBD1. Germline V lookup: CDR1 ENHRY, CDR2 SYGVKD. The CDR3 covers 14 residues. J gave up 6 bases and V 9 bases, and 8 bases lay outside the gene matches. CDR3 sequence reads: CAMRRTGDAGELFF. The CDR3 coding sequence is TGTGCCATGAGACGGACAGGGGACGCCGGGGAGCTGTTTTTT.

The sample holds a few counts of this clone. V usage is TRBV5-6 and J usage is TRBJ1-5; D is possibly TRBD1 (5 bases). The CDR3 is 16 residues long. The germline V and J ends were trimmed by 2 bases and 1 base, with 13 bases remaining between them. The V gene's germline CDR1 is SGHDT and CDR2 YYEEEE. CDR3 sequence (DNA): TGTGCCAGCAGCTTTCGGGGCAGGGTGAGCAATCAGCCCCAGCATTTT. Its translation is CASSFRGRVSNQPQHF.

V is TRBV29-1 and J is TRBJ2-1; D remains unclear. This CDR3 contains 11 residues. Germline-derived CDR1 and CDR2 are SQVTM and ANQGSEA. Trimming took 8 bases from V and 5 from J, leaving 10 bases between them. The CDR3 sequence is CSFPFNNEQFF. The CDR3, as DNA: TGCAGCTTCCCCTTTAACAATGAGCAGTTCTTC.

The V and J genes are TRBV7-2 and TRBJ1-3; unclear D gene. CDR3 length: 14 residues. Trimming took off 1 base at V and 1 base at J, with 5 bases between the two ends. Germline V gives CDR1 SGHTA, CDR2 FQGNSA. The CDR3 sequence is CASSLVRSGNTIYF. For the CDR3, the DNA is TGTGCCAGCAGCTTAGTGCGTTCTGGAAACACCATATATTTT.

The rearrangement uses TRBV29-1 and TRBJ2-1, with TRBD2 as a possible D gene (5 bases). V gave up 4 bases and J gave up 8 bases, with 12 bases separating them. Germline assignment: CDR1 SQVTM and CDR2 ANQGSEA. The CDR3 runs to 12 residues. CDR3 in DNA: TGCAGCGTTGTCCCCGGAGGAGATGAGCAGTTCTTC. Protein: CSVVPGGDEQFF.

A few counts support this clone. The chain combines TRBV7-2 with TRBJ1-5; D is ambiguous. Looked up from germline, CDR1 is SGHTA and CDR2 is FQGNSA. V lost 0 bases, J lost 7 bases, and 13 bases lay in between. This CDR3 region has 15 residues. The CDR3 reads CASSLAAGRGQPQHF. The CDR3 coding sequence is TGTGCCAGCAGCTTAGCCGCGGGCCGGGGACAGCCCCAGCATTTT.

V gene TRBV30 combines with J gene TRBJ2-3, with a weak D call TRBD2 (6 bases). V was cut by 2 bases and J by 4 bases, with 10 bases left in between. This CDR3 comprises 13 residues. Germline V gene data show CDR1 as GTSNPN and CDR2 as SVGIG (reference sequence). The DNA of the CDR3 is TGTGCCTGGAGTATAGCGGAACCAGATACGCAGTATTTT. Its translation is CAWSIAEPDTQYF.

The rearrangement links TRBV9 to TRBJ1-6; 7 bases are a match to TRBD1. Trimming took 3 bases from V and 7 from J; bases not matched to a gene: 7. The CDR3 consists of 15 residues. Germline lookup yields CDR1 SGDLS and CDR2 YYNGEE. Here the CDR3 DNA reads TGTGCCAGCAGCGAACAGGGGATTGGCAATTCACCCCTCCACTTT. Its protein product is CASSEQGIGNSPLHF.

The gene calls are TRBV5-6 and TRBJ2-5; possibly TRBD1 for D (6 bases). CDR3 size: 13 residues. CDR1 and CDR2 (germline): SGHDT, YYEEEE. V was pared by 2 bases and J by 2 bases, with 7 bases between. CDR3 nucleotide sequence: TGTGCCAGCAGCTTCGGACAGCAAGAGACCCAGTACTTC. Translating it yields CASSFGQQETQYF.

J is TRBJ1-6 and V is TRBV7-9; D gene unclear. The V gene lost 3 bases and the J gene lost 7 bases, with 4 bases spanning the gap. CDR3 length equals 12 residues. CDR1 is SEHNR, CDR2 FQNEAQ, per germline (reference sequence). CDR3 bases: TGTGCCAGCAGCTTGGGGAATTCACCCCTCCACTTT. Its translation: CASSLGNSPLHF.

The gene calls are TRBV19 and TRBJ1-2; D is ambiguous. The CDR3 contains 15 residues. In germline, CDR1 is LNHDA, CDR2 SQIVND (reference sequence). Trimming pared 7 bases from V and 1 base from J, leaving 16 bases between. CDR3 sequence reads: CASTEAGYYNYGYTF. CDR3 bases: TGTGCCAGTACCGAGGCGGGATATTATAACTATGGCTACACCTTC.

In its sample, this clone was seen a few times. One junction end disagrees with the germline gene, perhaps due to a read error. This rearrangement joins TRBV15 to TRBJ2-7; tentatively, D is TRBD1 or TRBD2 (5 bases each). CDR1 and CDR2 from the germline V gene are LNHNV and YYDKDF (reference sequence). The CDR3 is 12 residues long. The CDR3 DNA is TGTGCCACCAGCAGAGATCAGGGAGACTGGCGCTTC. It codes for CATSRDQGDWRF.

The chain uses TRBV29-1 and TRBJ2-7, with unresolved D. The V gene lost 4 bases and the J gene lost 0 bases, with 10 bases spanning the gap. From germline, CDR1 is SQVTM and CDR2 ANQGSEA. The length of the CDR3 is 13 residues. The CDR3 nucleotides are TGCAGCGTTGCGGCGGAGAGCTCCTACGAGCAGTACTTC. Amino acid sequence: CSVAAESSYEQYF.

The chain recombines TRBV5-4 with TRBJ1-4; D remains ambiguous. V was trimmed by 4 bases and J by 7 bases, leaving 8 bases between them. CDR1 and CDR2 from the germline V gene are SGHNT and YYREEE (reference sequence). This CDR3 contains 12 residues. CDR3 sequence reads: CASSSDSEKLFF. In DNA, the CDR3 is TGTGCCAGCAGCAGTGATAGTGAAAAACTGTTTTTT.

The V gene is TRBV27, the J gene TRBJ2-1, with D unresolved. The CDR3 consists of 12 residues. Germline CDR1 and CDR2: MNHEY and SMNVEV (reference sequence). Deletions cut 5 bases from V and 3 bases from J, with 5 bases between. CDR3 amino acids: CASSTRYNEQFF. The CDR3 bases are TGTGCCAGCAGTACACGCTACAATGAGCAGTTCTTC.

V gene TRBV27 combines with J gene TRBJ2-1; 11 bases align to TRBD2. This CDR3 comprises 15 residues. Trimming took 4 bases from V and 8 from J; bases not matched to a gene: 7. Looked up from germline, CDR1 is MNHEY and CDR2 is SMNVEV (reference sequence). CDR3 region: CASSSLAGGGDEQFF. The CDR3 DNA sequence: TGTGCCAGCAGTTCCCTAGCGGGAGGAGGGGATGAGCAGTTCTTC.